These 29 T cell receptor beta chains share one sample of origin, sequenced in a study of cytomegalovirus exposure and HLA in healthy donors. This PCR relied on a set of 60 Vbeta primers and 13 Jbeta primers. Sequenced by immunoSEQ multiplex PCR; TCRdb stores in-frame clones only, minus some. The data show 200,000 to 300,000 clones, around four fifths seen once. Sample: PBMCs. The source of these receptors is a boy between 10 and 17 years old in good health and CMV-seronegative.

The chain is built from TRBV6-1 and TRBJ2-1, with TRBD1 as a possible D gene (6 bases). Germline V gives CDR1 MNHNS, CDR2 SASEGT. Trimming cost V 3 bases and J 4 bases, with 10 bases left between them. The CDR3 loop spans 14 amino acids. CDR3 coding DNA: TGTGCCAGCAGTGACCCGACAGGTTACAATGAGCAGTTCTTC. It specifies CASSDPTGYNEQFF.

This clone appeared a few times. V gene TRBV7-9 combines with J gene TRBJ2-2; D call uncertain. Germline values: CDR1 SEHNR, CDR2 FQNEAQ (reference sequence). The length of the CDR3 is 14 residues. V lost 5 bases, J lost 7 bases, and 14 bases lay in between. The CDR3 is CASSPHLTIGELFF. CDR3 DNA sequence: TGTGCCAGCAGCCCACACCTCACCATCGGGGAGCTGTTTTTT. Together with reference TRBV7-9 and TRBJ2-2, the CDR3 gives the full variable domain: DTGVSQNPRHKITKRGQNVTFRCDPISEHNRLYWYRQTLGQGPEFLTYFQNEAQLEKSRLLSDRFSAERPKGSFSTLEIQRTEQGDSAMYLCASSPHLTIGELFFGEGSRLTVL.

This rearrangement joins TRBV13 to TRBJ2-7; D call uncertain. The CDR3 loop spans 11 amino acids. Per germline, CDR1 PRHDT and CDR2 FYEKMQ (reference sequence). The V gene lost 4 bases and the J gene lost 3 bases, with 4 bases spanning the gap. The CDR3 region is CASSSYYEQYF. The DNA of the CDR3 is TGTGCCAGCAGCTCCTACTACGAGCAGTACTTC.

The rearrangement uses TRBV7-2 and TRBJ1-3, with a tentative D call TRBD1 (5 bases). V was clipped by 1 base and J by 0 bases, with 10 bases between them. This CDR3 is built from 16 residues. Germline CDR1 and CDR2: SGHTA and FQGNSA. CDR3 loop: CASSLGGGFSGNTIYF. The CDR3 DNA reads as TGTGCCAGCAGCTTAGGGGGCGGATTCTCTGGAAACACCATATATTTT.

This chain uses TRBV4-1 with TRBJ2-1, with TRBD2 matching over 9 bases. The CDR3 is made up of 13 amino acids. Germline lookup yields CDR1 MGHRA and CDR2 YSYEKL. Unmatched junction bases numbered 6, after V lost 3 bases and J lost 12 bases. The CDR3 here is CASSQAAGGRQFF. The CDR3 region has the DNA TGCGCCAGCAGCCAGGCGGCGGGAGGGCGGCAGTTCTTC.

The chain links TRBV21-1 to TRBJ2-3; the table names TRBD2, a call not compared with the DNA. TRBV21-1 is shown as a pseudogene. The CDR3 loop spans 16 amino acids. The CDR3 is CASSSGLAGGADTQYF. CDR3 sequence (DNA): TGTGCCAGCAGTTCAGGACTAGCGGGAGGGGCGGATACGCAGTATTTT.

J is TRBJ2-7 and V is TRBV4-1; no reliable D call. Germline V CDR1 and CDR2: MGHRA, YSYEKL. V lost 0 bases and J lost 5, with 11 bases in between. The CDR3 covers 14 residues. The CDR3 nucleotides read TGCGCCAGCAGCCAAGATACCGAACCTAACGAGCAGTACTTC. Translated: CASSQDTEPNEQYF.

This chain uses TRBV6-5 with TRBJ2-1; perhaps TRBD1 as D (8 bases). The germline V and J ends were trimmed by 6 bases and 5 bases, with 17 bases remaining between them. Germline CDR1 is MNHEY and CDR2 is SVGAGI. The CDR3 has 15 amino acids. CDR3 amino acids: CASRRDRGLNNEQFF. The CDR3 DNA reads TGTGCCAGCAGGCGTGACAGGGGACTAAACAATGAGCAGTTCTTC.

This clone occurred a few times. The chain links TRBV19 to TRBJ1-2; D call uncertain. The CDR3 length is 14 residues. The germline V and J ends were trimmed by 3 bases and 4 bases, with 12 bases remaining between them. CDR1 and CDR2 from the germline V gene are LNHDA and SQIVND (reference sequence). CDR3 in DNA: TGTGCCAGTAGTATCGGTGCAAGAAGCTATGGCTACACCTTC. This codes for CASSIGARSYGYTF.

Here the CDR3 DNA reads TGTGCCAGCAGCATCGGCGGTTGGCGGGAGCAGTACTTC. The encoded protein is CASSIGGWREQYF. The chain combines TRBV5-6 with TRBJ2-7; D remains ambiguous. The germline CDR1 and CDR2 sequences are SGHDT and YYEEEE. The germline V and J ends were trimmed by 4 bases and 7 bases, with 15 bases remaining between them. The CDR3 consists of 13 residues.

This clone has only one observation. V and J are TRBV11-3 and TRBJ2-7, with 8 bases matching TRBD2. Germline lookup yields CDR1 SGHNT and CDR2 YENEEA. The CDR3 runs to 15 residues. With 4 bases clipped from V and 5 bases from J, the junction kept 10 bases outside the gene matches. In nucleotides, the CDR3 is TGTGCCAGCAGCTCCATCGGGGGGGCGCGGAACGAGCAGTACTTC. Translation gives CASSSIGGARNEQYF.

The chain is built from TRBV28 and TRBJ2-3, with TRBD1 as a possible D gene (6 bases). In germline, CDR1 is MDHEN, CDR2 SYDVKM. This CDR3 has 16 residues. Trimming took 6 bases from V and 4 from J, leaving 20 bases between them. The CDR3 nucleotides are TGTGCCAGCAGAACAGGGCATGTAGCCCAACCAGATACGCAGTATTTT. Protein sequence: CASRTGHVAQPDTQYF. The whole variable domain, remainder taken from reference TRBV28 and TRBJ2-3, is DVKVTQSSRYLVKRTGEKVFLECVQDMDHENMFWYRQDPGLGLRLIYFSYDVKMKEKGDIPEGYSVSREKKERFSLILESASTNQTSMYLCASRTGHVAQPDTQYFGPGTRLTVL.

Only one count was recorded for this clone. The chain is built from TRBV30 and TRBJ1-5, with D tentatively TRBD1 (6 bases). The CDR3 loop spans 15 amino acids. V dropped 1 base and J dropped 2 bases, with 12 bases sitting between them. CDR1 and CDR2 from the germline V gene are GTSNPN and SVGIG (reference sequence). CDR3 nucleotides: TGTGCCTGGAGTGGACAGGCGATTCGCAATCAGCCCCAGCATTTT. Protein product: CAWSGQAIRNQPQHF.

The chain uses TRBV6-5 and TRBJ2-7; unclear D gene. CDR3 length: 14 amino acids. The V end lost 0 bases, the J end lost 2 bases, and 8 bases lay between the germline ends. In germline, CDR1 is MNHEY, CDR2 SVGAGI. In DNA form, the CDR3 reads TGTGCCAGCAGTTACTCTATTGGGCCCTACGAGCAGTACTTC. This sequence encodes CASSYSIGPYEQYF.

CDR3 sequence: CASSPNPRQDNYGYTF. The CDR3 bases are TGTGCCAGCAGCCCCAACCCAAGACAGGATAACTATGGCTACACCTTC. The chain combines TRBV13 with TRBJ1-2, with D perhaps matching TRBD1 (6 bases). The CDR3 runs 16 residues. The V gene's germline CDR1 is PRHDT and CDR2 FYEKMQ (reference sequence). Trimming shortened V by 5 bases and J by 1 base, and 17 bases separated the two germline ends.

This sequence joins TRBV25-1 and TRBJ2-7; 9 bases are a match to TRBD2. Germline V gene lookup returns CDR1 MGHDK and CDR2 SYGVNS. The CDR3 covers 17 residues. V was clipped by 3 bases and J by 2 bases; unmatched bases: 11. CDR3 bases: TGTGCCAGCAGTGACCCAGCCGCGGCTAGCGGGACCTACGAGCAGTACTTC. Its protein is CASSDPAAASGTYEQYF.

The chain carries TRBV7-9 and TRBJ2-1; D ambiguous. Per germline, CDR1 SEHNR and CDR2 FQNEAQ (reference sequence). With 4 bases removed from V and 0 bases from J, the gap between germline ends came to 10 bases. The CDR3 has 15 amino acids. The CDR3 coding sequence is TGTGCCAGCAGCTCCGATTTGAGCTCCTACAATGAGCAGTTCTTC. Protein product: CASSSDLSSYNEQFF.

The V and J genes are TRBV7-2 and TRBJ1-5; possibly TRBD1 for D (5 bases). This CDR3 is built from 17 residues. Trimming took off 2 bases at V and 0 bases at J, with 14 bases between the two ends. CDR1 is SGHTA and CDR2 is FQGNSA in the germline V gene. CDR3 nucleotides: TGTGCCAGCAGCTTACTTCCGACAGATTATAGCAATCAGCCCCAGCATTTT. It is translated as CASSLLPTDYSNQPQHF.

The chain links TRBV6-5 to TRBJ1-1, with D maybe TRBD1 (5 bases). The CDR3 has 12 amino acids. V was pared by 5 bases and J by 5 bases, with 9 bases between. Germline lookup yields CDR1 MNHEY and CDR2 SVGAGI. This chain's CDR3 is CASSQRGTEAFF. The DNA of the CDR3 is TGTGCCAGCAGTCAACGGGGGACTGAAGCTTTCTTT.

CDR3 residues: CASSPLGLYGYTF. For the CDR3, the DNA is TGTGCCAGCAGCCCCCTGGGACTCTATGGCTACACCTTC. The V and J genes are TRBV7-9 and TRBJ1-2, with a possible D match to TRBD1 (5 bases). The V gene lost 5 bases and the J gene lost 4 bases, with 11 bases spanning the gap. From germline, CDR1 is SEHNR and CDR2 FQNEAQ (reference sequence). The CDR3 is 13 amino acids.

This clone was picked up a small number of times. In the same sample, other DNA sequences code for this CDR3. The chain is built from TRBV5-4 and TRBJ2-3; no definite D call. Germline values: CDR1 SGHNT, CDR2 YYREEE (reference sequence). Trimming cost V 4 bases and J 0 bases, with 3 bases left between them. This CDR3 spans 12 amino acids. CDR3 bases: TGTGCCAGCAGCCCAAGCACAGATACGCAGTATTTT. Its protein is CASSPSTDTQYF.

The CDR3 loop is CATSIRTGVFGNQPQHF. The CDR3 nucleotides are TGTGCCACCAGCATTAGGACAGGGGTTTTTGGCAATCAGCCCCAGCATTTT. The chain employs TRBV15 and TRBJ1-5, with 9 bases fitting TRBD1. The CDR3 runs 17 residues. The germline gives CDR1 LNHNV, CDR2 YYDKDF (reference sequence). V gave up 4 bases and J gave up 2 bases; unmatched junction bases: 9.

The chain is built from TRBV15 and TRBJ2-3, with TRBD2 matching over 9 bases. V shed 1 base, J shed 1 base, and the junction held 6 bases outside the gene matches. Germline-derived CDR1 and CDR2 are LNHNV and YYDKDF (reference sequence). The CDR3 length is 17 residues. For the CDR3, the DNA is TGTGCCACCAGCAGAGTCCCACGCGGGAGGGGCACAGATACGCAGTATTTT. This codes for CATSRVPRGRGTDTQYF.

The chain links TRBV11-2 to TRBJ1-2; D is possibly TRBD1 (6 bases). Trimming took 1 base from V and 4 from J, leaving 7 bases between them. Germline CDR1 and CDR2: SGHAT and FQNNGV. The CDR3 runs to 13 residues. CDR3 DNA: TGTGCCAGCAGCTTAGTGGACAGCTATGGCTACACCTTC. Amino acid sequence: CASSLVDSYGYTF.

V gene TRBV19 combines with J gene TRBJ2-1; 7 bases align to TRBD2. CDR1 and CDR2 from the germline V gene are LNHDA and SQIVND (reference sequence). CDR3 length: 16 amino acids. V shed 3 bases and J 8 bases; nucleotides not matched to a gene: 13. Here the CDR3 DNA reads TGTGCCAGTAGTATGATGACGGGGGGAGGCCACGATGAGCAGTTCTTC. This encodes CASSMMTGGGHDEQFF. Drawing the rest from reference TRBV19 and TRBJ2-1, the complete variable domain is DGGITQSPKYLFRKEGQNVTLSCEQNLNHDAMYWYRQDPGQGLRLIYYSQIVNDFQKGDIAEGYSVSREKKESFPLTVTSAQKNPTAFYLCASSMMTGGGHDEQFFGPGTRLTVL.

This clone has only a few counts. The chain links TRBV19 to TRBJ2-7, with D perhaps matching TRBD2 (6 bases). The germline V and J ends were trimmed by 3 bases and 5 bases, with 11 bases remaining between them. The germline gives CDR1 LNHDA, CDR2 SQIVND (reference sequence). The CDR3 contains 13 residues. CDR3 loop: CASSMGTWDEQYF. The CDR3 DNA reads TGTGCCAGTAGTATGGGGACTTGGGACGAGCAGTACTTC.

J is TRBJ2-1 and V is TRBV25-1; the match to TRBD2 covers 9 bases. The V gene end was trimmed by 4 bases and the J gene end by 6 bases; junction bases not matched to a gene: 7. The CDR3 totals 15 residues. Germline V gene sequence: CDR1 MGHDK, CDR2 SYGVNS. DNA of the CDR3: TGTGCCAGCAGTGGTAGCGGGAGTAGGGCCAATGAGCAGTTCTTC. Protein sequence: CASSGSGSRANEQFF. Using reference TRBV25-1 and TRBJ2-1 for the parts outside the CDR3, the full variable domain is EADIYQTPRYLVIGTGKKITLECSQTMGHDKMYWYQQDPGMELHLIHYSYGVNSTEKGDLSSESTVSRIRTEHFPLTLESARPSHTSQYLCASSGSGSRANEQFFGPGTRLTVL.

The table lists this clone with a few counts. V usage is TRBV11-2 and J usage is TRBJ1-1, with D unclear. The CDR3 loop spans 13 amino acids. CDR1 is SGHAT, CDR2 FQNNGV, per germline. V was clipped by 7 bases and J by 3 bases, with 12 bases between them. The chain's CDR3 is CASNSAFYTEAFF. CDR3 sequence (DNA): TGTGCCAGCAACTCCGCATTCTACACTGAAGCTTTCTTT.

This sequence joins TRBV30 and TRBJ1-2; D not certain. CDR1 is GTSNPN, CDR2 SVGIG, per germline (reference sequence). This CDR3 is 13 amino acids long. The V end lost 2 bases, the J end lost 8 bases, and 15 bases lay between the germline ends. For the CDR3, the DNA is TGTGCCTGGAGTCTCAGAAGCAGGATGGGCTACACCTTC. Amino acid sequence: CAWSLRSRMGYTF.